This entry lists 20 T cell receptor beta chains sequenced from one sample in a study of T cells after yellow fever vaccination. One entry per CDR3 protein results from TCRdb running MiXCR on the 5' RACE reads. The table has 360,000 or so distinct CDR3 sequences, roughly 11% seen once. The specimen comprised PBMCs, sampled on the day of the first yellow fever vaccination. The receptors derive from a man younger than 35 who received the YFV17D yellow fever vaccine.

In its sample, this clonotype was seen many times. The chain couples TRBV5-1 to TRBJ2-7; D is possibly TRBD2 (6 bases). V was cut by 3 bases and J by 2 bases, with 15 bases left in between. This CDR3 is built from 15 residues. Per the germline V gene, CDR1 is SGHRS and CDR2 is YFSETQ. The CDR3 loop reads CASSWDGGKAYEQYF. In DNA form, the CDR3 reads TGCGCCAGCAGCTGGGATGGGGGGAAAGCCTACGAGCAGTACTTC. Based on the CDR3 plus reference TRBV5-1 and TRBJ2-7, the full variable domain is KAGVTQTPRYLIKTRGQQVTLSCSPISGHRSVSWYQQTPGQGLQFLFEYFSETQRNKGNFPGRFSGRQFSNSRSEMNVSTLELGDSALYLCASSWDGGKAYEQYFGPGTRLTVT.

The J gene is TRBJ2-5, the V gene TRBV20-1, with TRBD1 matching 8 bases. The V gene end was trimmed by 3 bases and the J gene end by 5 bases; junction bases not matched to a gene: 8. Germline values: CDR1 DFQATT, CDR2 SNEGSKA (reference sequence). This CDR3 comprises 14 residues. CDR3 protein: CSASRPGGVETQYF. The DNA of the CDR3 is TGCAGTGCTAGCCGACCAGGGGGCGTCGAGACCCAGTACTTC.

There are a few counts of this clonotype. This rearrangement joins TRBV7-9 to TRBJ1-6, with D possibly being TRBD1 (5 bases). The CDR3 covers 13 residues. V dropped 2 bases and J dropped 8 bases, with 7 bases sitting between them. Germline CDR1 is SEHNR and CDR2 is FQNEAQ (reference sequence). CDR3 region: CASSLRRDSPLHF. The CDR3, as DNA: TGTGCCAGCAGCTTACGCAGGGATTCACCCCTCCACTTT.

The J gene is TRBJ2-2, the V gene TRBV5-1; 10 bases line up with TRBD1. Trimming at V came to 5 bases and at J to 6 bases, leaving 7 bases not matched to a gene. The V gene's germline CDR1 is SGHRS and CDR2 YFSETQ. The CDR3 is made up of 15 amino acids. The CDR3 bases are TGCGCCAGCAGTCCGGACAGGGGGGCGTCCGGGGAGCTGTTTTTT. Its protein product is CASSPDRGASGELFF.

The CDR3, as DNA: TGCGCCAGCAGCCAACGGCGTGCAGATACGCAGTATTTT. Its translation is CASSQRRADTQYF. The chain is built from TRBV4-1 and TRBJ2-3; D is ambiguous. Trimming left V 2 bases short and J 4 bases short, with 7 bases between. The CDR3 runs to 13 residues. Germline V lookup: CDR1 MGHRA, CDR2 YSYEKL.

There are a few counts of this clonotype. The CDR3 nucleotides read TGTGCCAGCAGTTTAGCTTTGGGCAGGGATATTAACTATGGCTACACCTTC. Translated: CASSLALGRDINYGYTF. J is TRBJ1-2 and V is TRBV12-3 or TRBV12-4, with TRBD1 as a possible D gene (5 bases). Trimming left V 0 bases short and J 1 base short, with 15 bases between. The CDR3 sequence is 17 residues long.

This chain uses TRBV2 with TRBJ2-5; D is ambiguous. This CDR3 region has 12 residues. In germline, CDR1 is SNHLY, CDR2 FYNNEI. V lost 4 bases and J 4 bases, leaving 7 bases between the germline ends. The CDR3 loop reads CASSVRRETQYF. For the CDR3, the DNA is TGTGCCAGCAGTGTCAGGAGAGAGACCCAGTACTTC.

The table lists this clonotype with many counts. The V gene is TRBV4-3, the J gene TRBJ2-1; D may be TRBD2 (5 bases). V lost 5 bases, J lost 0 bases, and 11 bases lay in between. Per germline, CDR1 LGHNA and CDR2 YSLEER. This CDR3 region has 15 residues. The CDR3 DNA sequence: TGCGCCAGCAGCGAGGGCACAAGCTCCTACAATGAGCAGTTCTTC. Its translation is CASSEGTSSYNEQFF.

The chain couples TRBV5-1 to TRBJ2-7; the match to TRBD1 covers 10 bases. The CDR3 covers 14 residues. Germline V gene lookup returns CDR1 SGHRS and CDR2 YFSETQ. V lost 4 bases and J lost 7; bases outside the gene matches: 8. CDR3 nucleotide sequence: TGCGCCAGCAGCCCGGAGGGACAGGGGAATGAGCAGTACGTC. Protein: CASSPEGQGNEQYV.

This clonotype was seen only a few times. Here the CDR3 reads CATGPQGDEQFF. The CDR3 DNA follows: TGTGCCACCGGGCCCCAGGGAGATGAGCAGTTCTTC. The chain recombines TRBV10-3 with TRBJ2-1; either TRBD1 or TRBD2 may fit D (5 bases each). The CDR3 totals 12 residues. Trimming took off 10 bases at V and 8 bases at J, with 15 bases between the two ends. Germline assignment: CDR1 ENHRY and CDR2 SYGVKD.

The V call is TRBV5-1, the J call TRBJ2-3; 7 bases are a match to TRBD1. Germline CDR1 SGHRS, CDR2 YFSETQ. The CDR3 extends over 17 amino acids. The J segment lost 2 bases and the V segment lost 4 bases, leaving 13 bases of the junction unmatched. The chain's CDR3 is CASSGLRQGRHTDTQYF. The CDR3 bases are TGCGCCAGCAGCGGACTTCGACAGGGCCGACACACAGATACGCAGTATTTT.

This clonotype was detected many times. This chain links TRBV7-2 with TRBJ2-1, with TRBD2 matching over 9 bases. Looked up from germline, CDR1 is SGHTA and CDR2 is FQGNSA. The CDR3 extends over 14 amino acids. Trimming at V came to 8 bases and at J to 3 bases, leaving 5 bases not matched to a gene. CDR3 DNA: TGTGCCAGCGGGCTAGCGGGGAGCTACAATGAGCAGTTCTTC. Protein: CASGLAGSYNEQFF.

In DNA form, the CDR3 reads TGCAGTGCTAGTGCTCCCGGGTCGAGGAACTATGGCTACACCTTC. Translating gives CSASAPGSRNYGYTF. This sequence joins TRBV20-1 and TRBJ1-2; D is uncertain. Deletions cut 3 bases from V and 2 bases from J, with 16 bases between. The CDR3 totals 15 residues. Germline CDR1 is DFQATT and CDR2 is SNEGSKA (reference sequence).

This clonotype was seen many times. The chain is built from TRBV7-2 and TRBJ2-1; no clear D gene. The V end was cut by 3 bases, the J end by 10 bases, with 10 bases between. Germline values: CDR1 SGHTA, CDR2 FQGNSA. CDR3 size: 12 residues. The CDR3 reads CASSFGRVEQFF. Written as DNA, the CDR3 is TGTGCCAGCAGCTTCGGACGTGTGGAGCAGTTCTTC.

The V and J genes are TRBV6-5 and TRBJ1-4; the D gene is possibly TRBD1 (6 bases). The germline gives CDR1 MNHEY, CDR2 SVGAGI. V dropped 4 bases and J dropped 8 bases, with 17 bases sitting between them. CDR3 length: 15 amino acids. The CDR3 region has the DNA TGTGCCAGCAGTTCTCCCAGGGGTGAAGGAGAAAAACTGTTTTTT. This sequence encodes CASSSPRGEGEKLFF.

This clonotype was found a few times. This chain links TRBV5-1 with TRBJ1-1, with 8 bases matching TRBD1. J was trimmed by 5 bases and V by 4 bases; bases with no gene match: 4. The CDR3 loop spans 13 amino acids. The germline CDR1 and CDR2 sequences are SGHRS and YFSETQ. The CDR3 protein is CASSTQGETEAFF. The DNA for the CDR3 is TGCGCCAGCAGCACACAGGGGGAGACTGAAGCTTTCTTT.

The genes are TRBV20-1 and TRBJ2-5, with a weak D call TRBD1 (6 bases). The CDR3 is 14 amino acids. Germline assignment: CDR1 DFQATT and CDR2 SNEGSKA (reference sequence). Trimming removed 0 bases from V and 5 bases from J, with 13 bases in between. The CDR3 loop is CSAREVQGRETQYF. CDR3 nucleotide sequence: TGCAGTGCTAGAGAAGTACAGGGTAGGGAGACCCAGTACTTC.

This CDR3 reads CASSYNRDEPQHF. The CDR3 DNA reads TGTGCCAGCAGTTACAACAGGGATGAGCCCCAGCATTTT. This chain uses TRBV6-5 with TRBJ1-5; D may be TRBD1 (6 bases). V lost 2 bases, J lost 8 bases, and 10 bases lay in between. The CDR3 sequence is 13 residues long. CDR1 MNHEY and CDR2 SVGAGI come from the germline V gene.

V usage is TRBV7-2 and J usage is TRBJ2-7; no firm D call. In germline, CDR1 is SGHTA, CDR2 FQGNSA. The CDR3 runs to 13 residues. V was clipped by 5 bases and J by 1 base, with 9 bases between them. The CDR3 DNA is TGTGCCAGCAGCCCCTACACTTCCTACGAGCAGTACTTC. Translated, it gives CASSPYTSYEQYF.

This clonotype showed up just a few times. V gene TRBV7-9 combines with J gene TRBJ2-1, with D tentatively TRBD2 (5 bases). Germline CDR1 is SEHNR and CDR2 is FQNEAQ (reference sequence). The CDR3 is 18 residues long. V lost 6 bases to trimming and J lost 1 base, with 22 bases between them. CDR3 in amino acids: CASSSNTGVHPSYNEQFF. CDR3 DNA sequence: TGTGCCAGCAGTTCTAATACCGGGGTTCACCCTTCCTACAATGAGCAGTTCTTC.